A single sample gave rise to the 27 T cell receptor beta chains below, sequenced in a study of blood T cells in healthy people across ages. Next came a second PCR, run for roughly 6 to 11 cycles, which used a sample-barcoded 5' primer along with a J-beta primer mix. TCRdb fed the 5' RACE reads into MiXCR, producing one record per CDR3 protein. The repertoire has about 770,000 distinct CDR3 sequences, 40% to 50% of them found once; the top ten carry about a fifth. Sequenced: blood. These receptors all come from a man in his sixties in good health.

This clonotype was counted at least ten times. The V gene is TRBV4-1, the J gene TRBJ2-5; D not resolved. V lost 3 bases and J lost 5, with 4 bases in between. The CDR3 covers 11 residues. Germline values: CDR1 MGHRA, CDR2 YSYEKL. CDR3 nucleotides: TGCGCCAGCAGCCAGAGCGAGACCCAGTACTTC. Its translation is CASSQSETQYF.

This clonotype was picked up many times. This chain links TRBV12-3 or TRBV12-4 with TRBJ1-2; TRBD1 might be the D (5 bases). The V and J ends lost 6 bases and 1 base respectively, with 12 bases between them. The CDR3 extends over 14 amino acids. The CDR3 nucleotides are TGTGCCAGCAGCGGAGGGACTGTTAACTATGGCTACACCTTC. Translation gives CASSGGTVNYGYTF.

The genes are TRBV2 and TRBJ2-7; D remains unclear. Germline V gives CDR1 SNHLY, CDR2 FYNNEI. The CDR3 runs to 11 residues. The V and J ends lost 8 bases and 3 bases respectively, with 8 bases between them. In nucleotides, the CDR3 is TGTGCCAGCCTCAGCAGCTACGAGCAGTACTTC. Protein: CASLSSYEQYF. The whole variable domain, remainder taken from reference TRBV2 and TRBJ2-7, is EPEVTQTPSHQVTQMGQEVILRCVPISNHLYFYWYRQILGQKVEFLVSFYNNEISEKSEIFDDQFSVERPDGSNFTLKIRSTKLEDSAMYFCASLSSYEQYFGPGTRLTVT.

V gene TRBV9 combines with J gene TRBJ1-6; 9 bases are shared with TRBD1. The CDR3 has 18 residues. After removal of 1 base from V and 1 base from J, the junction contained 6 bases not matched to a gene. CDR1 is SGDLS and CDR2 is YYNGEE in the germline V gene. CDR3 residues: CASSVKETGGSYNSPLHF. The CDR3, as DNA: TGTGCCAGCAGCGTAAAGGAGACAGGGGGGTCCTATAATTCACCCCTCCACTTT.

V gene TRBV6-2 or TRBV6-3 combines with J gene TRBJ2-1, with a possible D match to TRBD1 (5 bases). Germline V gene sequence: CDR1 MNHEY, CDR2 SVGEGT. The CDR3 is 12 amino acids. The ends were cut back, 2 bases at V and 15 bases at J, with 14 bases in the middle. CDR3 sequence: CASSYGQGNRFF. The CDR3 DNA reads as TGTGCCAGCAGTTACGGGCAGGGCAATCGGTTCTTC.

The CDR3 here is CSASRDRDRVKANYGYTF. CDR3 DNA sequence: TGCAGTGCTAGTCGTGACCGGGACAGGGTGAAAGCTAACTATGGCTACACCTTC. This rearrangement joins TRBV20-1 to TRBJ1-2, with 9 bases that match TRBD1. Germline V lookup: CDR1 DFQATT, CDR2 SNEGSKA (reference sequence). After removal of 3 bases from V and 0 bases from J, the junction contained 14 bases not matched to a gene. The CDR3 consists of 18 residues.

Details on this clonotype: A much larger clone sits a single nucleotide away, making a read error possible. The V call is TRBV4-1, the J call TRBJ2-6; possibly TRBD2 for D (5 bases). Germline-derived CDR1 and CDR2 are MGHRA and YSYEKL. This CDR3 is built from 16 residues. CDR3 in DNA: TGCACCAGCAGCCAAGGAGGCGGCTCTGGGGCCAACGTCCTGACTTTC. Its translation: CTSSQGGGSGANVLTF.

The sample holds a few counts of this clonotype. This rearrangement joins TRBV7-3 to TRBJ2-3; D may correspond to TRBD1 or TRBD2 (5 bases each). Germline V CDR1 and CDR2: SGHTA, FQGTGA. V shed 1 base and J shed 3 bases, with 23 bases lying between them. The CDR3 contains 19 residues. CDR3 residues: CASSLKGVSGAKLTDTQYF. CDR3 bases: TGTGCCAGCAGCTTAAAGGGTGTTTCCGGGGCTAAATTGACAGATACGCAGTATTTT.

This clonotype was found once. The CDR3 coding sequence is TGTGCCAGCAGTTTAAGAGACAGGTTCGGCTACACCTTC. Protein product: CASSLRDRFGYTF. The gene calls are TRBV12-3 or TRBV12-4 and TRBJ1-2; maybe TRBD1 (6 bases). V was pared by 2 bases and J by 8 bases, with 12 bases between. The CDR3 runs to 13 residues.

V is TRBV4-3 and J is TRBJ1-2; 8 bases fit TRBD1. Looked up from germline, CDR1 is LGHNA and CDR2 is YSLEER. With 2 bases clipped from V and 4 bases from J, the junction kept 9 bases outside the gene matches. The CDR3 covers 16 residues. CDR3 protein: CASSQSVAGGAYGYTF. The CDR3 bases are TGCGCCAGCAGCCAAAGTGTGGCAGGGGGCGCCTATGGCTACACCTTC.

This clonotype came up many times. The J gene is TRBJ2-5, the V gene TRBV5-5; possible D gene TRBD2, 5 bases. Germline assignment: CDR1 SGHKS and CDR2 YYEKEE (reference sequence). The CDR3 is made up of 14 amino acids. Between the trimmed V and J ends, which lost 0 bases and 5 bases, there was a span of 11 bases. The CDR3 is CASSLAGTSETQYF. The CDR3 DNA follows: TGTGCCAGCAGCTTGGCGGGAACGTCCGAGACCCAGTACTTC.

The CDR3 loop is CASSYRQGRNSPLHF. The CDR3 DNA follows: TGTGCCAGCAGTTACCGACAGGGGAGAAATTCACCCCTCCACTTT. The rearrangement joins TRBV6-2 or TRBV6-3 to TRBJ1-6, with TRBD1 matching 8 bases. Looked up from germline, CDR1 is MNHEY and CDR2 is SVGEGT. Losses at the gene ends were 2 bases for V and 7 bases for J; bases not matched to a gene: 4. This CDR3 is 15 amino acids long.

The genes are TRBV5-5 and TRBJ2-1, with 8 positions matching TRBD1. Germline CDR1 reads SGHKS; CDR2 reads YYEKEE (reference sequence). V was clipped by 6 bases and J by 13 bases; unmatched bases: 18. The CDR3 is 15 amino acids. The DNA of the CDR3 is TGTGCCAGCACGCCGACAGGGGTTCTTTCGGAGACCCAGTTCTTC. This gives the protein CASTPTGVLSETQFF.

To note about this clonotype: An end of the junction differs from the germline gene, which may be a read error. The chain has TRBV29-1 and TRBJ2-3; D might be TRBD1 (5 bases). Looked up from germline, CDR1 is SQVTM and CDR2 is ANQGSEA. This CDR3 has 15 amino acids. The CDR3 loop reads CSVEESTWGTDTRYF. The DNA for the CDR3 is TGCAGCGTTGAAGAGTCTACCTGGGGCACAGATACGCGGTATTTT.

The chain links TRBV9 to TRBJ1-6, with a possible D match to TRBD1 (5 bases). Germline CDR1 and CDR2: SGDLS and YYNGEE. This CDR3 has 14 residues. V lost 0 bases, J lost 9 bases, and 10 bases lay in between. The CDR3 DNA reads TGTGCCAGCAGCGTAGATGGGGGGGGTTCACCCCTCCACTTT. It is translated as CASSVDGGGSPLHF.

This clonotype has a single count. The rearrangement links TRBV7-2 to TRBJ2-2; the D gene is possibly TRBD1 (6 bases). The CDR3 is 16 amino acids. Trimming stripped 3 bases from V and 1 base from J, with 12 bases between. Germline V gene lookup returns CDR1 SGHTA and CDR2 FQGNSA. The CDR3 DNA sequence: TGTGCCAGCAGCTTCTCAGGGGTCCTGAACACCGGGGAGCTGTTTTTT. It translates to CASSFSGVLNTGELFF.

This clonotype was seen a few times. The chain combines TRBV18 with TRBJ2-2, with a weak D call TRBD1 (6 bases). Looked up from germline, CDR1 is KGHSH and CDR2 is LQKENI. V gave up 6 bases and J gave up 5 bases, with 22 bases separating them. The CDR3 length is 17 residues. The CDR3 nucleotides read TGTGCCAGCTCGCCTACCCTTGGAGGCCAGGGGACCGGGGAGCTGTTTTTT. As protein: CASSPTLGGQGTGELFF.

The gene calls are TRBV20-1 and TRBJ2-3; D perhaps matches TRBD2 (6 bases). This CDR3 has 14 amino acids. V lost 1 base and J lost 4, with 12 bases in between. Germline V gene sequence: CDR1 DFQATT, CDR2 SNEGSKA (reference sequence). The CDR3, as DNA: TGCAGTGCTAGAGTCCCGACTAGTCCAGATACGCAGTATTTT. This gives the protein CSARVPTSPDTQYF.

The rearrangement links TRBV19 to TRBJ2-3; tentatively, D is TRBD1 (5 bases). CDR3 length equals 13 residues. CDR1 is LNHDA, CDR2 SQIVND, per germline (reference sequence). CDR3 sequence (DNA): TGTGCGACAGTACATACTCTCACAGATACGCAGTATTTT. It translates to CATVHTLTDTQYF.

The table lists this clonotype with a few counts. The chain joins TRBV12-3 or TRBV12-4 to TRBJ1-6; no clear D. This CDR3 comprises 14 residues. Trimming removed 1 base at V and 6 bases at J, with 7 bases between. The DNA for the CDR3 is TGTGCCAGCAGTTTAGACGTACGTAATTCACCCCTCCACTTT. This gives the protein CASSLDVRNSPLHF.

The chain carries TRBV7-2 and TRBJ2-3, with a tentative D call TRBD1 (6 bases). Germline CDR1 is SGHTA and CDR2 is FQGNSA. V shed 4 bases and J shed 8 bases, with 28 bases lying between them. This CDR3 is built from 18 residues. The CDR3 region is CASSSRHTEQLQGGTQYF. In DNA form, the CDR3 reads TGTGCCAGCAGCTCGAGGCACACCGAGCAGCTACAGGGCGGTACGCAGTATTTT.

This clonotype was observed at least ten times. This chain uses TRBV5-6 with TRBJ2-1, with D maybe TRBD2 (5 bases). The germline CDR1 and CDR2 sequences are SGHDT and YYEEEE. Trimming cost V 3 bases and J 7 bases, with 8 bases left between them. This CDR3 is built from 12 residues. The CDR3 spells CASSSSGNEQFF. CDR3 DNA: TGTGCCAGCAGCTCTTCGGGAAATGAGCAGTTCTTC.

The chain recombines TRBV28 with TRBJ2-5; D not certain. This CDR3 contains 13 residues. V was cut by 1 base and J by 5 bases, with 8 bases left in between. Germline V gene data show CDR1 as MDHEN and CDR2 as SYDVKM. CDR3 region: CASSLSMSETQYF. DNA for the CDR3: TGTGCCAGCAGTTTATCTATGTCGGAGACCCAGTACTTC.

The chain joins TRBV4-3 to TRBJ2-1; D is possibly TRBD1 or TRBD2 (6 bases each). The ends were cut back, 1 base at V and 4 bases at J, with 14 bases in the middle. Germline V gene lookup returns CDR1 LGHNA and CDR2 YSLEER. The CDR3 loop spans 16 amino acids. The CDR3 region has the DNA TGCGCCAGCAGCCAAGTCAGTGGGGGGCCTTACAATGAGCAGTTCTTC. Protein: CASSQVSGGPYNEQFF.

J is TRBJ1-5 and V is TRBV6-2 or TRBV6-3, with TRBD1 as a possible D gene (5 bases). The CDR3 contains 16 residues. CDR1 is MNHEY, CDR2 SVGEGT, per germline. The V and J ends lost 0 bases and 4 bases respectively, with 13 bases between them. The CDR3 nucleotides read TGTGCCAGCAGTTACTCGAACGGCCGGACAAATCAGCCCCAGCATTTT. Encoded protein: CASSYSNGRTNQPQHF.

This clonotype was seen once. This rearrangement joins TRBV27 to TRBJ2-3; TRBD2 agrees at 8 bases. Germline lookup yields CDR1 MNHEY and CDR2 SMNVEV (reference sequence). This CDR3 spans 18 amino acids. V gave up 2 bases and J gave up 2 bases; unmatched junction bases: 12. CDR3 sequence: CASSLLGAGSGTTDTQYF. DNA of the CDR3: TGTGCCAGCAGTTTACTGGGGGCGGGTAGCGGGACCACAGATACGCAGTATTTT.

This clonotype was seen more than once but under ten times. V gene TRBV12-3 or TRBV12-4 combines with J gene TRBJ2-7; tentative D call: TRBD1 (6 bases). Trimming stripped 5 bases from V and 2 bases from J, with 22 bases between. This CDR3 is built from 17 residues. This CDR3 is CASSPPGGGKRTYEQYF. CDR3 DNA sequence: TGTGCCAGCAGTCCCCCTGGTGGGGGCAAGCGGACCTACGAGCAGTACTTC.